The sequence of this T cell receptor (beta chain) was determined in a study of beta chain features in type 1 diabetes. Study outcomes and limitations: Junctions at VDJ sites from type 1 diabetes patients had fewer insertions and more deletions. Researchers report that Type 1 diabetes patients had moderately but significantly shorter TCRB CDR3s across all four CD4+ subsets.

A note on this clone: Its antigen is not identified.

This CDR3 has 14 amino acids. The germline V and J ends were trimmed by 1 base and 7 bases, with 8 bases remaining between them. From germline, CDR1 is MNHEY and CDR2 SMNVEV (reference sequence). TCRB transcripts that were expressed got sequenced, as all of the isolated RNA had been reverse transcribed. Sequenced by immunoSEQ multiplex PCR; TCRdb stores in-frame clones only, minus some. This sample has 300,000 or so clones, with roughly 9% found just once. The clonotype originates from a man aged 25 to 40 with type 1 diabetes. V and J are TRBV27 and TRBJ1-6, with D perhaps matching TRBD1 (5 bases). The sequenced sample was central memory CD4+ T cells from blood. The CDR3 is CASSLWGGNSPLHF. The CDR3 coding sequence is TGTGCCAGCAGTTTATGGGGGGGAAATTCACCCCTCCACTTT.